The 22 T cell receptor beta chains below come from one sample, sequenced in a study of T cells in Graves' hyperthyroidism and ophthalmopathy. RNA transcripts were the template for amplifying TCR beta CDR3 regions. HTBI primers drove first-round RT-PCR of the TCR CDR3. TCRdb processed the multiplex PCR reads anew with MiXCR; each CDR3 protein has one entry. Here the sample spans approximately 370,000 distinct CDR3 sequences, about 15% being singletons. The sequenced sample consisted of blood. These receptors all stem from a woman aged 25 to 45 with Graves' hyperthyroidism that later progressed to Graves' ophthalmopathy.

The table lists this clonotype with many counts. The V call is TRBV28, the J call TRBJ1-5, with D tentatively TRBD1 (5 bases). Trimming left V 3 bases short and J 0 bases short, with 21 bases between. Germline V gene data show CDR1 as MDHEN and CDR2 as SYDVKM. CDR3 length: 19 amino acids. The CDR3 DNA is TGTGCCAGCAGTTTTCCAATAAGAGAGACAGTATATAGCAATCAGCCCCAGCATTTT. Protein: CASSFPIRETVYSNQPQHF.

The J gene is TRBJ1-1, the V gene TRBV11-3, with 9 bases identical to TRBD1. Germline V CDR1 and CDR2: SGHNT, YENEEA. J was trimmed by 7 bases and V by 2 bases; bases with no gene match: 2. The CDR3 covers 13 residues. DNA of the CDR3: TGTGCCAGCAGCTTATTGGGACAGGGTGAAGCTTTCTTT. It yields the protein CASSLLGQGEAFF.

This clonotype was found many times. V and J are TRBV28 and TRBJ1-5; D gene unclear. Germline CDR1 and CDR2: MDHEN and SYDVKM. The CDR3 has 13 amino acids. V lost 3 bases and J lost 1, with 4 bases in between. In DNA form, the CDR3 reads TGTGCCAGCAGTTTTTCGAGCAATCAGCCCCAGCATTTT. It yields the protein CASSFSSNQPQHF.

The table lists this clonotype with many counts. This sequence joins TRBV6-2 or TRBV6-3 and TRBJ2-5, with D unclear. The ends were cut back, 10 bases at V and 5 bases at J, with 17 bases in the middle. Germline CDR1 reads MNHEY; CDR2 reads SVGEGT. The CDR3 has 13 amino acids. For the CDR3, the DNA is TGTGCCACAACGATCCTGCCTGGTGAGACCCAGTACTTC. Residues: CATTILPGETQYF.

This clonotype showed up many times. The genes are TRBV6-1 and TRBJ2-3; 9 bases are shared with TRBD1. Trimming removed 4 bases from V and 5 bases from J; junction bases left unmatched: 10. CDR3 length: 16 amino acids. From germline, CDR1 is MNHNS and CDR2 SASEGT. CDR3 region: CASSGGTGFKGDTQYF. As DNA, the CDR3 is TGTGCCAGCAGTGGGGGGACAGGGTTTAAGGGAGATACGCAGTATTTT.

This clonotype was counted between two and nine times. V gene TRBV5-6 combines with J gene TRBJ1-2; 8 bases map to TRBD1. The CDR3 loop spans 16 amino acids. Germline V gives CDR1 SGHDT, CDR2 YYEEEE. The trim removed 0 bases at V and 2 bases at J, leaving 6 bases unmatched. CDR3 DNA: TGTGCCAGCAGCTTGGCCCTGGGACAGGAAAACTATGGCTACACCTTC. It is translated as CASSLALGQENYGYTF.

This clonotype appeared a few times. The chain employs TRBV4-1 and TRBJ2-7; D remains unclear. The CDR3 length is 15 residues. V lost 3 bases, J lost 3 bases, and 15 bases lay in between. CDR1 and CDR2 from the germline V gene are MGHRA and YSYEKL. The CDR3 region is CASSQVGDPDYEQYF. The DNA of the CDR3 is TGCGCCAGCAGCCAGGTGGGCGACCCTGACTACGAGCAGTACTTC.

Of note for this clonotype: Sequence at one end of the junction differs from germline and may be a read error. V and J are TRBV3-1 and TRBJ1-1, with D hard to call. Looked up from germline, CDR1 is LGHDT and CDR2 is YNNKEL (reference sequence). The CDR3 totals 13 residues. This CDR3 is CASRQALTPEAFF. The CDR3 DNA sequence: TGTGCCAGCAGGCAAGCGTTGACACCTGAAGCTTTCTTT.

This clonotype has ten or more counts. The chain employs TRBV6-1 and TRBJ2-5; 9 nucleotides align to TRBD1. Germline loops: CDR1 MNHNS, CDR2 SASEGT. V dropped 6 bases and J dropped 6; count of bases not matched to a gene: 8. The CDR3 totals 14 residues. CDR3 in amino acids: CASSTGTGLQTQYF. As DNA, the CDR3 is TGTGCCAGCAGCACCGGGACAGGGTTACAGACCCAGTACTTC.

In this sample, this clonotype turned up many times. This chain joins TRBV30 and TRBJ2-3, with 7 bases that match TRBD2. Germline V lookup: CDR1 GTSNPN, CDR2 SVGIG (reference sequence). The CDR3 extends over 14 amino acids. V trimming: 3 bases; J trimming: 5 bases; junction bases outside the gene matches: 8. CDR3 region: CAWRPRGSLDTQYF. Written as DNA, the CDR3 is TGTGCCTGGAGGCCGCGGGGGTCCCTAGATACGCAGTATTTT. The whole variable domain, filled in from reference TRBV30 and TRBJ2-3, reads SQTIHQWPATLVQPVGSPLSLECTVEGTSNPNLYWYRQAAGRGLQLLFYSVGIGQISSEVPQNLSASRPQDRQFILSSKKLLLSDSGFYLCAWRPRGSLDTQYFGPGTRLTVL.

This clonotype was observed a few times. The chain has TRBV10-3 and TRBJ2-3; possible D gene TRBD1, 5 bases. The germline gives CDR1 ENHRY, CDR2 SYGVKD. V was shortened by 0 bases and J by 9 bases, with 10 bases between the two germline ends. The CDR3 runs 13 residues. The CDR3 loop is CAISESWAGTQYF. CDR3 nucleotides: TGTGCCATCAGTGAGTCCTGGGCAGGGACGCAGTATTTT.

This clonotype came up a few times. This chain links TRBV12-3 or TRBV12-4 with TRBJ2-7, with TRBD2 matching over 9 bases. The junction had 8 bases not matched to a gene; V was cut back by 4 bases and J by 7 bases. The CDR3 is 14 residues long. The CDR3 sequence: CASSSLAGVGEQYF. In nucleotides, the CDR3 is TGTGCCAGCAGTTCGTTAGCGGGAGTGGGGGAGCAGTACTTC.

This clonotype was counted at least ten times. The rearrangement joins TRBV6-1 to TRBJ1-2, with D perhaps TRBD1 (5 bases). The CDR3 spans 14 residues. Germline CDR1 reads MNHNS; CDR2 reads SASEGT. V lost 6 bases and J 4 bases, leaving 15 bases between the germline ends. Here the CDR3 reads CASRVAGNSYGYTF. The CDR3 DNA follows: TGTGCCAGCAGGGTGGCAGGGAATTCCTATGGCTACACCTTC.

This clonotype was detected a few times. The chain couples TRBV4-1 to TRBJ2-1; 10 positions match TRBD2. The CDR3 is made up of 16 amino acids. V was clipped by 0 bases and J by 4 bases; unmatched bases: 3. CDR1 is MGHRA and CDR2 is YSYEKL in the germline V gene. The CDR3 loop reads CASSQEGSGGYNEQFF. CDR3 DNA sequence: TGCGCCAGCAGCCAAGAGGGTAGCGGGGGGTACAATGAGCAGTTCTTC.

The CDR3 bases are TGTGCCAGCAGCGAACGCGTACAGGTCCAAGAGACCCAGTACTTC. Translating gives CASSERVQVQETQYF. V gene TRBV7-9 combines with J gene TRBJ2-5, with a tentative D call TRBD1 (5 bases). V was trimmed by 5 bases and J by 1 base, leaving 14 bases between them. Germline values: CDR1 SEHNR, CDR2 FQNEAQ (reference sequence). This CDR3 is 15 amino acids long.

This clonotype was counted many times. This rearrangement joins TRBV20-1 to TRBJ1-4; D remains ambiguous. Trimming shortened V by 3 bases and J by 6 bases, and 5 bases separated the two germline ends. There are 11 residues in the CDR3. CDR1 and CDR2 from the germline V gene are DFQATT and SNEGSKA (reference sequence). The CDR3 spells CSASIDEKLFF. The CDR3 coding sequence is TGCAGTGCTAGTATCGATGAAAAACTGTTTTTT.

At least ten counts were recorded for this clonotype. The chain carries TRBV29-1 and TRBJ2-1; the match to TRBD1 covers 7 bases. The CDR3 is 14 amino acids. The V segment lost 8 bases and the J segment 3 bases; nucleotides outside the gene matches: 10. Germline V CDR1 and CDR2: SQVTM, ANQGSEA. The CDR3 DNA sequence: TGCAGCCACGCCAAGGGGGCTATCTACAATGAGCAGTTCTTC. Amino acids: CSHAKGAIYNEQFF.

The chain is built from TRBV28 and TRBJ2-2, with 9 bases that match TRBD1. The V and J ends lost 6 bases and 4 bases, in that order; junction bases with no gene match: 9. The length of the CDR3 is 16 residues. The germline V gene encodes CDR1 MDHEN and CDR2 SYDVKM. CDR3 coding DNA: TGTGCCAGCAGAAGGGGACAGGGTGGACGCACCGGGGAGCTGTTTTTT. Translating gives CASRRGQGGRTGELFF.

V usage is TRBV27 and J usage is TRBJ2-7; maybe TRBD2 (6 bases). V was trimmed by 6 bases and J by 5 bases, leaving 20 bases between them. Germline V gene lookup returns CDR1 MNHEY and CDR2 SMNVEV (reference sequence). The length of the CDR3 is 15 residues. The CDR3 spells CASRRLDGSPHEQYF. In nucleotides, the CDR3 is TGTGCCAGCAGACGACTAGACGGGAGTCCTCACGAGCAGTACTTC.

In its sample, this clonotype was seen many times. CDR3 in DNA: TGTGCCAGCAGTTTAGAAGCTAGCGGGGGCCACAATGAGCAGTTCTTC. Protein: CASSLEASGGHNEQFF. V gene TRBV12-3 or TRBV12-4 combines with J gene TRBJ2-1, with 10 bases matching TRBD2. The CDR3 contains 16 residues. The V segment lost 1 base and the J segment 5 bases; nucleotides outside the gene matches: 5.

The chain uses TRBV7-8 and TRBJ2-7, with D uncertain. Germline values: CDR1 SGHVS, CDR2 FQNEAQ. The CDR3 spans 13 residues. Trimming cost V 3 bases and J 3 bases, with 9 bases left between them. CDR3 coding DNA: TGTGCCAGCAGCTTGGCGGATTACTACGAGCAGTACTTC. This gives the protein CASSLADYYEQYF.

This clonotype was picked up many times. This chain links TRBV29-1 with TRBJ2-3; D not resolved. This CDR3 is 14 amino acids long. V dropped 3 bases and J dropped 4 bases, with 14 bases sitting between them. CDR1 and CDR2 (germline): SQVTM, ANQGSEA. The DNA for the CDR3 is TGCAGCGTTGATACACCCCATAAAGCAGATACGCAGTATTTT. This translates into CSVDTPHKADTQYF.